A selection of T cell receptor beta chains follows, all from one sample in a study of cytomegalovirus exposure and HLA in healthy donors. Sequencing used immunoSEQ multiplex PCR; TCRdb keeps in-frame clones, though not all of them. Here the sample spans about 160,000 clones, 80% being singletons. Sample: PBMCs. These receptor sequences come from a man aged 30 to 39 in good health and CMV-seronegative. Each CDR3 is given with its conserved first and last residue. The D gene is left open where the match is weak. For some rows the clone size is stated as once, few or many, or as a class when expanded; others skip it.

clone size,D gene,V gene,J gene,CDR3 protein,CDR3 DNA
.,TRBD1,TRBV7-2,TRBJ2-5,CASSQGTGSGETQYF,TGTGCCAGCAGCCAAGGGACAGGGAGCGGGGAGACCCAGTACTTC
.,.,TRBV19,TRBJ2-7,CASSKDWDYEQYF,TGTGCCAGTAGTAAGGACTGGGACTACGAGCAGTACTTC
.,.,TRBV2,TRBJ2-7,CASNWDIGEIYEQYF,TGTGCCAGCAACTGGGACATCGGCGAGATCTACGAGCAGTACTTC
.,TRBD1,TRBV18,TRBJ1-6,CASSSGTGISHSPLHF,TGTGCCAGCTCGTCCGGGACAGGAATTTCCCATTCACCCCTCCACTTT
.,.,TRBV5-1,TRBJ1-5,CASSLDLGNQPQHF,TGCGCCAGCAGCTTGGACCTAGGCAATCAGCCCCAGCATTTT
.,TRBD2,TRBV30,TRBJ2-1,CAWSLLLAGVEQFF,TGTGCCTGGAGCCTCCTGCTAGCGGGAGTTGAGCAGTTCTTC
once,TRBD1,TRBV4-2,TRBJ1-2,CASKRTGAIANYGYTF,TGTGCCAGCAAAAGGACAGGGGCCATTGCTAACTATGGCTACACCTTC
.,.,TRBV7-8,TRBJ1-2,CASSYAAGTSYGYTF,TGTGCCAGCAGCTACGCGGCAGGGACTTCGTATGGCTACACCTTC
.,TRBD2,TRBV6-5,TRBJ2-7,CASTVTSGSYEQYF,TGTGCCAGCACCGTGACTAGCGGGTCCTACGAGCAGTACTTC
.,.,TRBV30,TRBJ1-2,CAWSEAGGEGYGYTF,TGTGCCTGGAGTGAAGCGGGAGGGGAGGGCTATGGCTACACCTTC
.,.,TRBV6-5,TRBJ1-1,CASSYPADMEAFF,TGTGCCAGCAGTTACCCGGCGGACATGGAAGCTTTCTTT
.,TRBD1,TRBV11-2,TRBJ1-3,CASSSRTGRRNTIYF,TGTGCCAGCAGCTCCCGGACAGGGAGGAGAAACACCATATATTTT
.,TRBD1,TRBV6-5,TRBJ2-5,CARPRDSQETQYF,TGTGCCAGACCCCGGGACAGCCAAGAGACCCAGTACTTC
.,TRBD1,TRBV19,TRBJ2-3,CASSPPTGYTDTQYF,TGTGCCAGTAGTCCACCGACAGGGTACACAGATACGCAGTATTTT
.,TRBD1,TRBV7-2,TRBJ1-4,CASRSTGGNEKLFF,TGTGCCAGCAGGTCGACAGGGGGGAATGAAAAACTGTTTTTT
few,TRBD2,TRBV5-4,TRBJ2-1,CASSTPTSGVYNEQFF,TGTGCCAGCAGCACACCGACTAGCGGAGTTTACAATGAGCAGTTCTTC
.,TRBD1,TRBV19,TRBJ1-5,CASRRTGPGGNQPQHF,TGTGCCAGTAGGCGGACAGGGCCGGGCGGCAATCAGCCCCAGCATTTT
.,TRBD2,TRBV6-4,TRBJ2-3,CASSVGLAGGTDTQYF,TGTGCCAGCAGTGTCGGACTAGCGGGGGGGACAGATACGCAGTATTTT
.,TRBD2,TRBV6-5,TRBJ2-5,CASSYPSGTRETQYF,TGTGCCAGCAGTTACCCTAGCGGGACCCGGGAGACCCAGTACTTC
.,.,TRBV15,TRBJ2-3,CATSRDRGRRESDTQYF,TGTGCCACCAGCAGAGATCGGGGTCGCAGAGAGTCAGATACGCAGTATTTT
.,.,TRBV19,TRBJ2-3,CASSERGSDTQYF,TGTGCCAGTAGTGAACGGGGGTCAGATACGCAGTATTTT
.,.,TRBV6-6,TRBJ2-1,CASSPRTMREQFF,TGTGCCAGCAGCCCCAGGACTATGCGTGAGCAGTTCTTC
.,.,TRBV12-1,TRBJ2-3,CASSFLRDGTRTDTQYF,TGTGCCAGCAGCTTTTTGAGGGATGGAACCCGCACAGATACGCAGTATTTT
.,TRBD2,TRBV7-9,TRBJ2-1,CASSPPLAGVHNEQFF,TGTGCCAGCAGCCCCCCACTAGCGGGAGTCCACAATGAGCAGTTCTTC
few,TRBD1,TRBV6-5,TRBJ1-2,CATGNRGNYGYTF,TGTGCCACCGGAAACAGGGGGAACTATGGCTACACCTTC
.,.,TRBV30,TRBJ2-3,CAWSGMDTQYF,TGTGCCTGGAGTGGTATGGATACGCAGTATTTT
.,.,TRBV19,TRBJ2-6,CASNSGPSGANVLTF,TGTGCCAGTAATTCCGGTCCCTCTGGGGCCAACGTCCTGACTTTC
.,.,TRBV5-1,TRBJ2-7,CASSLGLVINEQYF,TGCGCCAGCAGCTTGGGACTAGTTATCAACGAGCAGTACTTC
.,TRBD1,TRBV28,TRBJ2-7,CASSYLLQGSYEQYF,TGTGCCAGCAGTTACCTCCTACAGGGGTCCTACGAGCAGTACTTC
once,.,TRBV6-6,TRBJ1-2,CASIPGSSNYGYTF,TGTGCCAGCATTCCCGGGTCGTCTAACTATGGCTACACCTTC
once,TRBD1,TRBV7-2,TRBJ1-2,CASSLAETGTLIYGYTF,TGTGCCAGCAGCTTAGCCGAGACAGGGACCTTGATCTATGGCTACACCTTC
.,TRBD2,TRBV2,TRBJ2-5,CASGRGTETQYF,TGTGCCAGCGGGAGGGGTACGGAGACCCAGTACTTC
.,.,TRBV4-3,TRBJ1-4,CARPGGATNEKLFF,TGCGCCCGGCCGGGGGGGGCCACTAATGAAAAACTGTTTTTT
.,TRBD1,TRBV5-1,TRBJ2-7,CATRQGFTYEQYF,TGCGCCACCCGACAGGGGTTTACCTACGAGCAGTACTTC
.,.,TRBV7-2,TRBJ1-3,CASSHIGPGSGNTIYF,TGTGCCAGCAGCCATATCGGTCCGGGCTCTGGAAACACCATATATTTT
.,.,TRBV30,TRBJ2-1,CARGSSYNEQFF,TGTGCCCGAGGTAGCTCCTACAATGAGCAGTTCTTC
.,TRBD1,TRBV15,TRBJ1-4,CATSREGTGMWEKLFF,TGTGCCACCAGCAGAGAAGGGACAGGGATGTGGGAAAAACTGTTTTTT
once,TRBD2,TRBV4-2,TRBJ2-1,CASSQGTGGVYNEQFF,TGTGCCAGCAGCCAAGGGACGGGAGGCGTATACAATGAGCAGTTCTTC
.,.,TRBV5-8,TRBJ1-5,CASSFGPQPQHF,TGTGCCAGCAGCTTCGGTCCCCAGCCCCAGCATTTT
.,TRBD1,TRBV7-3,TRBJ2-5,CASSLGQAAQETQYF,TGTGCCAGCAGCTTAGGACAGGCGGCGCAAGAGACCCAGTACTTC
.,.,TRBV27,TRBJ1-2,CASSQDAGYGYTF,TGTGCCAGCAGCCAAGACGCGGGCTATGGCTACACCTTC
.,TRBD1,TRBV2,TRBJ2-1,CASSSTGSSYNEQFF,TGTGCCAGCAGTTCGACAGGGAGCTCCTACAATGAGCAGTTCTTC
.,TRBD1,TRBV6-4,TRBJ2-6,CASSSQGDSGANVLTF,TGTGCCAGCAGCAGCCAGGGGGACTCTGGGGCCAACGTCCTGACTTTC
few,.,TRBV5-6,TRBJ2-7,CASSLVSPGYEQYF,TGTGCCAGCAGCTTGGTTTCCCCGGGCTACGAGCAGTACTTC
.,.,TRBV19,TRBJ1-3,CASNPTSSGNTIYF,TGTGCCAGTAACCCGACATCTTCAGGAAACACCATATATTTT